This T cell receptor (beta chain) was retrieved from a study of human T cells and chemical hapten exposure. Overall study: Patch tests applied 0.01% DPC to the upper back, read at 6 days. It was small differences in pooled library volume that mainly caused per-sample TCR yields to vary.

The CDR3 contains 17 residues. The V gene's germline CDR1 is SGHTA and CDR2 FQGNSA. The V and J ends lost 4 bases and 4 bases, in that order; junction bases with no gene match: 9. The time point denotes: patch test 2, 6 weeks after DPC sensitization. Treatment meaning: therapeutic diphenylcyclopropenone sensitization with weekly scalp DPC. In this sample, this clonotype turned up many times. Its cognate antigen is unknown. TCRdb processed the RACE reads anew with MiXCR; each CDR3 protein has one entry. The data contain roughly 380,000 distinct CDR3 sequences, about 6% of them singletons. General study results and limits: PT1 expanded TCR counts and patch test score were linked, and their correlation was positive.

The TCR was taken from a woman between 18 and 29 years old with alopecia areata. Some clones in this sample may be carry-over from other donors' samples. The chain combines TRBV7-2 with TRBJ2-7; TRBD2 matches at 14 bases. Sample: whole blood, taken in connection with sensitization to the hapten diphenylcyclopropenone (DPC). The DNA for the CDR3 is TGTGCCAGCAGCTCCCGGACTAGCGGGGGGCAACCGTACGAGCAGTACTTC. Protein product: CASSSRTSGGQPYEQYF.